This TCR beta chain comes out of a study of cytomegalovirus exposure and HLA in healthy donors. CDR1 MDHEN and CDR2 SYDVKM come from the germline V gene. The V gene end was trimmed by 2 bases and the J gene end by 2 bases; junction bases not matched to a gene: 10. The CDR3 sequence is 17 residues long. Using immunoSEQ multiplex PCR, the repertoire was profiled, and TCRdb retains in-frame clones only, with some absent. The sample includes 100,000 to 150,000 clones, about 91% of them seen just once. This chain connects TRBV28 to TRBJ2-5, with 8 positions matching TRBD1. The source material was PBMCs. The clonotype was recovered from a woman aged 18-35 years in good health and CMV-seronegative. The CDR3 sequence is CASSLDGQGGLQETQYF. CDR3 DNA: TGTGCCAGCAGTTTAGACGGACAGGGAGGACTACAAGAGACCCAGTACTTC.